The next 19 T cell receptor beta chains were all read from a single sample in a study of T cell responses to AZD1222 COVID-19 vaccine. Assay: immunoSEQ multiplex PCR; the TCRdb copy retains only in-frame clones and omits some. The sample carries some 170,000 clones, about 92% recorded once. Here the sequenced sample was peripheral blood, taken on day 0 of MenACWY control vaccination. All receptors derive from an adult in good health.

CDR3 coding DNA: TGTGCCAGCAGCTTAGGGTCTAGCGGACTTTCCTTAGATACGCAGTATTTT. This codes for CASSLGSSGLSLDTQYF. This sequence joins TRBV11-2 and TRBJ2-3; 7 bases are a match to TRBD2. V lost 1 base to trimming and J lost 5 bases; unmatched junction nucleotides: 12. CDR3 length equals 17 residues. The V gene's germline CDR1 is SGHAT and CDR2 FQNNGV.

Only one count was recorded for this clone. The chain couples TRBV7-2 to TRBJ1-1; no definite D call. This CDR3 spans 11 amino acids. V was clipped by 5 bases and J by 0 bases, with 1 base between them. CDR1 SGHTA and CDR2 FQGNSA come from the germline V gene. The CDR3 DNA is TGTGCCAGCAGCGTGAACACTGAAGCTTTCTTT. It is translated as CASSVNTEAFF.

This chain joins TRBV11-2 and TRBJ2-5; the D gene could be TRBD1 or TRBD2 (6 bases each). Germline CDR1 SGHAT, CDR2 FQNNGV. Trimming took off 1 base at V and 2 bases at J, with 14 bases between the two ends. The CDR3 sequence is 16 residues long. The CDR3 region is CASSLGRERGQETQYF. The CDR3 coding sequence is TGTGCCAGCAGCTTAGGCCGGGAGAGGGGGCAAGAGACCCAGTACTTC.

This rearrangement joins TRBV30 to TRBJ2-7; TRBD2 might be the D (7 bases). The CDR3 loop spans 14 amino acids. The V gene lost 0 bases and the J gene lost 0 bases, with 9 bases spanning the gap. The germline V gene has CDR1 GTSNPN and CDR2 SVGIG (reference sequence). CDR3 nucleotides: TGTGCCTGGAGTGTAGGGGGGGGCTCCTACGAGCAGTACTTC. Amino acid sequence: CAWSVGGGSYEQYF.

The CDR3 coding sequence is TGTGCCAGCAGCGCTGGAGTCTCTGGAAACACCATATATTTT. It specifies CASSAGVSGNTIYF. V is TRBV2 and J is TRBJ1-3; D unresolved. V lost 6 bases to trimming and J lost 0 bases, with 9 bases between them. This CDR3 has 14 amino acids. Germline V CDR1 and CDR2: SNHLY, FYNNEI. The full variable domain, with the rest looked up from reference TRBV2 and TRBJ1-3, is EPEVTQTPSHQVTQMGQEVILRCVPISNHLYFYWYRQILGQKVEFLVSFYNNEISEKSEIFDDQFSVERPDGSNFTLKIRSTKLEDSAMYFCASSAGVSGNTIYFGEGSWLTVV.

V usage is TRBV5-4 and J usage is TRBJ2-7; D uncertain. The V end lost 1 base, the J end lost 8 bases, and 10 bases lay between the germline ends. The CDR3 spans 12 residues. Germline V gene data show CDR1 as SGHNT and CDR2 as YYREEE (reference sequence). The CDR3 region has the DNA TGTGCCAGCAGCTTGCCTAAACAGAAGCAGTACTTC. Translated, it gives CASSLPKQKQYF.

The chain combines TRBV3-1 (or the pseudogene TRBV3-2) with TRBJ2-7, with 7 bases matching TRBD1. The V gene's germline CDR1 is LGHDT and CDR2 YNNKEL (reference sequence). The J segment lost 3 bases and the V segment lost 3 bases, leaving 5 bases of the junction unmatched. The CDR3 length is 14 residues. CDR3: CASSHRDRYYEQYF. CDR3 in DNA: TGTGCCAGCAGCCACCGGGACAGATACTACGAGCAGTACTTC.

The chain couples TRBV9 to TRBJ1-6, with D perhaps matching TRBD1 (6 bases). Trimming took 4 bases from V and 6 from J, leaving 17 bases between them. CDR1 SGDLS and CDR2 YYNGEE come from the germline V gene. The CDR3 extends over 16 amino acids. CDR3 protein: CASSPEPGHINSPLHF. CDR3 sequence (DNA): TGTGCCAGCAGCCCCGAACCGGGACACATTAATTCACCCCTCCACTTT.

V is TRBV30 and J is TRBJ1-2; tentatively, D is TRBD1 (5 bases). This CDR3 has 13 residues. Germline V gives CDR1 GTSNPN, CDR2 SVGIG (reference sequence). The V end was cut by 6 bases, the J end by 0 bases, with 11 bases between. The CDR3 sequence is CACKTESNYGYTF. The CDR3, as DNA: TGTGCCTGCAAGACAGAGTCTAACTATGGCTACACCTTC. The whole variable domain, remainder taken from reference TRBV30 and TRBJ1-2, is SQTIHQWPATLVQPVGSPLSLECTVEGTSNPNLYWYRQAAGRGLQLLFYSVGIGQISSEVPQNLSASRPQDRQFILSSKKLLLSDSGFYLCACKTESNYGYTFGSGTRLTVV.

This chain joins TRBV6-5 and TRBJ1-5; no firm D call. This CDR3 region has 13 residues. Germline CDR1 and CDR2: MNHEY and SVGAGI. V lost 6 bases and J lost 2, with 8 bases in between. CDR3 protein: CASRDGRNQPQHF. The CDR3, as DNA: TGTGCCAGCAGGGACGGTCGCAATCAGCCCCAGCATTTT.

This chain uses TRBV9 with TRBJ1-3; D remains unclear. V lost 4 bases to trimming and J lost 0 bases, with 14 bases between them. This CDR3 spans 16 amino acids. Germline V CDR1 and CDR2: SGDLS, YYNGEE. The DNA of the CDR3 is TGTGCCAGCAGCCCCTTAGGTGGAGACTCTGGAAACACCATATATTTT. This codes for CASSPLGGDSGNTIYF. Full variable domain (outside the CDR3, taken from reference TRBV9 and TRBJ1-3): DSGVTQTPKHLITATGQRVTLRCSPRSGDLSVYWYQQSLDQGLQFLIQYYNGEERAKGNILERFSAQQFPDLHSELNLSSLELGDSALYFCASSPLGGDSGNTIYFGEGSWLTVV.

V usage is TRBV6-6 and J usage is TRBJ1-3; D unclear. Germline V gene data show CDR1 as MNHNY and CDR2 as SVGAGI (reference sequence). This CDR3 is built from 15 residues. The ends were cut back, 2 bases at V and 0 bases at J, with 8 bases in the middle. The CDR3 nucleotides read TGTGCCAGCAGTTACGAGGGAGTCTCTGGAAACACCATATATTTT. Translated: CASSYEGVSGNTIYF.

The chain carries TRBV3-1 (or the pseudogene TRBV3-2) and TRBJ2-2, with 9 bases fitting TRBD1. This CDR3 comprises 16 residues. Trimming took 5 bases from V and 6 from J; bases not matched to a gene: 10. From germline, CDR1 is LGHDT and CDR2 YNNKEL (reference sequence). The CDR3 DNA reads TGTGCCAGCAGCAACCCCTTGGGACAGGGCCCCGGGGAGCTGTTTTTT. This encodes CASSNPLGQGPGELFF.

This chain joins TRBV2 and TRBJ1-5, with TRBD1 identical over 9 bases. From germline, CDR1 is SNHLY and CDR2 FYNNEI. CDR3 length equals 17 residues. Losses at the gene ends were 2 bases for V and 2 bases for J; bases not matched to a gene: 7. CDR3 sequence: CASSEKGGQGGNQPQHF. As DNA, the CDR3 is TGTGCCAGCAGTGAAAAGGGGGGACAGGGCGGCAATCAGCCCCAGCATTTT.

The chain links TRBV9 to TRBJ1-1; possibly TRBD1 for D (6 bases). The CDR3 consists of 13 residues. Germline V CDR1 and CDR2: SGDLS, YYNGEE. V lost 4 bases and J 3 bases, leaving 10 bases between the germline ends. CDR3 loop: CASSTHRDTEAFF. CDR3 nucleotide sequence: TGTGCCAGCAGCACCCACAGGGACACTGAAGCTTTCTTT.

This chain links TRBV3-1 (or the pseudogene TRBV3-2) with TRBJ1-2; TRBD1 is a possible D gene (6 bases). Germline V gene data show CDR1 as LGHDT and CDR2 as YNNKEL (reference sequence). The CDR3 is 19 residues long. V dropped 4 bases and J dropped 4 bases, with 28 bases sitting between them. The CDR3 DNA is TGTGCCAGCAGCCCCCAGGCTCCTCGGACAGTGGGGGGAACCTATGGCTACACCTTC. Protein sequence: CASSPQAPRTVGGTYGYTF.

The chain links TRBV7-9 to TRBJ2-3; the match to TRBD2 covers 12 bases. The trim removed 7 bases at V and 3 bases at J, leaving 8 bases unmatched. The CDR3 length is 16 residues. Germline lookup yields CDR1 SEHNR and CDR2 FQNEAQ (reference sequence). The CDR3 protein is CASTRLAGVGTDTQYF. CDR3 coding DNA: TGTGCCAGCACCCGACTAGCGGGAGTCGGGACAGATACGCAGTATTTT.

This rearrangement joins TRBV5-6 to TRBJ2-1; D is perhaps TRBD2 (7 bases). Trimming shortened V by 4 bases and J by 6 bases, and 17 bases separated the two germline ends. The germline V gene encodes CDR1 SGHDT and CDR2 YYEEEE. The CDR3 runs 15 residues. DNA of the CDR3: TGTGCCAGCAGCGGCGGGGGCGGGATCCCCAATGAGCAGTTCTTC. This translates into CASSGGGGIPNEQFF.

This chain uses TRBV7-8 with TRBJ2-3; the match to TRBD1 covers 10 bases. Trimming removed 2 bases from V and 4 bases from J; junction bases left unmatched: 3. Germline assignment: CDR1 SGHVS and CDR2 FQNEAQ. The CDR3 is 15 residues long. CDR3: CASSLRTGGADTQYF. The CDR3 DNA reads as TGTGCCAGCAGCTTAAGGACAGGGGGAGCAGATACGCAGTATTTT.